This T cell receptor (beta chain) came from a study of vaccination and CD4 T cells after COVID-19. Whole-study findings and limits: Reactive clone data from convalescent patients indicated a median of about 90% appearing only post-vaccination.

Remarks on this clonotype: Its cognate antigen is unknown.

The Oncomine TCR Beta short-read assay sequenced DNA from cultured CD4+ T cells. TCRdb redid the calling of the PCR reads with MiXCR, one entry per CDR3 protein. The table lists 20,000 or so distinct CDR3 sequences, around 55% of them singletons, with approximately 7.5% in the top ten. Treatment noted: roughly ten-day PBMC culture with coronavirus spike peptide pools or control peptides (ViraFEST assay). Sequencing used CD4+ T cells from blood, cultured in vitro. The clonotype originates from a human donor who had recovered from COVID-19.

The CDR3 region has the DNA TGTGCCAGCTCATTGGGTCCCGAGCGCAATCAGCCCCAGCATTTT. Protein product: CASSLGPERNQPQHF. This sequence joins TRBV18 and TRBJ1-5; D unclear. From germline, CDR1 is KGHSH and CDR2 LQKENI. The germline V and J ends were trimmed by 5 bases and 2 bases, with 13 bases remaining between them. The CDR3 covers 15 residues.